Listed below are T cell receptor beta chains from one sample, sequenced in a study of T cell repertoires in cytomegalovirus infection. MiXCR, applied by TCRdb to the reads, yields one record per CDR3 protein. Seen here are some 920,000 distinct CDR3 sequences, approximately 33% observed once, and the top ten hold over 10%. Their cognate antigens are unknown. The sample in question was cultured CD8+ T cells from PBMCs, obtained from culture after CMV antigen stimulation. Receptor source: a human donor in good health (CMV status not recorded). Some clones in this sample may be carry-over from other donors' samples. Both conserved end residues are part of each CDR3. A D gene is named only where the DNA matches it firmly. Only some rows state a clone size, as once, few, many or a class for expanded clones.

cdr3_aa	cdr3_nt	v_call	d_call	clone_size	j_call
CAGSQGLAGLHEQFF	TGTGCCGGCAGCCAAGGGTTAGCGGGGTTGCATGAGCAGTTCTTC	TRBV3-1	TRBD2	.	TRBJ2-1
CASGLDPGLTDTQYF	TGTGCTAGTGGTTTGGACCCAGGACTCACAGATACGCAGTATTTT	TRBV12-5	.	many	TRBJ2-3
CASSKPGRGSYEQYF	TGTGCCAGCAGTAAACCGGGACGGGGGTCCTACGAGCAGTACTTC	TRBV27	.	.	TRBJ2-7
CASSSRTGNEKLFF	TGCGCCAGCAGCTCCCGGACAGGGAATGAAAAACTGTTTTTT	TRBV4-1	TRBD1	.	TRBJ1-4
CASSYSGTSEGNEQFF	TGTGCCAGCAGTTACTCCGGGACCTCCGAAGGCAATGAGCAGTTCTTC	TRBV6-2/TRBV6-3	.	.	TRBJ2-1
CASSFLVETGKSDTQYF	TGTGCCAGCAGTTTCTTAGTGGAGACAGGGAAGTCAGATACGCAGTATTTT	TRBV12-3/TRBV12-4	TRBD1	.	TRBJ2-3
CASRLGLYSNQPQHF	TGTGCCAGTCGATTGGGATTGTATAGCAATCAGCCCCAGCATTTT	TRBV19	.	few	TRBJ1-5
CAIKQGSGSPLHF	TGTGCCATAAAACAGGGTTCGGGTTCACCCCTCCACTTT	TRBV10-3	.	.	TRBJ1-6
CSASSAGWGEKLFF	TGCAGTGCTAGCTCGGCAGGGTGGGGTGAAAAACTGTTTTTT	TRBV20-1	.	.	TRBJ1-4
CASSLDAGRNEQFF	TGTGCTAGCAGCTTAGATGCAGGGAGAAATGAGCAGTTCTTC	TRBV7-7	.	few	TRBJ2-1
CASSLAPKGDNPLQETQYF	TGTGCCAGCAGCTTGGCCCCCAAGGGGGACAACCCACTTCAAGAGACCCAGTACTTC	TRBV7-8	.	few	TRBJ2-5
CASSYGQGNGEAFF	TGTGCCAGCAGCTACGGACAGGGGAACGGTGAAGCTTTCTTT	TRBV7-6	TRBD1	few	TRBJ1-1
CASRDLGQTNTEAFF	TGTGCCAGCAGAGATTTGGGGCAGACGAACACTGAAGCTTTCTTT	TRBV28	.	.	TRBJ1-1
CSVERMNTEAFF	TGCAGCGTTGAACGGATGAACACTGAAGCTTTCTTT	TRBV29-1	.	.	TRBJ1-1
CASTNTGGMSEAFF	TGTGCCAGCACCAACACAGGGGGAATGTCTGAAGCTTTCTTT	TRBV12-3/TRBV12-4	TRBD1	many	TRBJ1-1
CASSYSRGKDYGYTF	TGTGCCAGCAGTTACTCGCGGGGGAAAGACTATGGCTACACCTTC	TRBV6-5	.	few	TRBJ1-2
CATSGSGTREAFF	TGTGCCACCAGCGGCTCCGGGACCCGCGAAGCTTTCTTT	TRBV15	.	.	TRBJ1-1
CASSPSGGIQPQHF	TGTGCCAGCAGCCCCTCAGGGGGCATACAGCCCCAGCATTTT	TRBV7-6	TRBD1	.	TRBJ1-5
CASRDRGQNSPLHF	TGTGCCAGCAGAGACAGGGGGCAGAATTCACCCCTCCACTTT	TRBV28	TRBD1	.	TRBJ1-6
CASSRDREVHEQFF	TGTGCCAGCAGTCGGGACAGGGAGGTACATGAGCAGTTCTTC	TRBV6-1	TRBD1	many	TRBJ2-1
CATPMGQGGGYGYTF	TGTGCCACGCCGATGGGACAGGGAGGCGGCTATGGCTACACCTTC	TRBV7-9	TRBD1	few	TRBJ1-2
CASSFRWGTEAFF	TGTGCCAGCAGCTTTCGATGGGGGACTGAAGCTTTCTTT	TRBV5-5	.	.	TRBJ1-1
CSARERGAYEQYF	TGCAGTGCTAGAGAGCGGGGTGCCTACGAGCAGTACTTC	TRBV20-1	.	few	TRBJ2-7
CASSPSGRGGRDTQYF	TGTGCCAGCAGCCCCTCGGGGCGGGGGGGCCGGGATACGCAGTATTTT	TRBV7-3	TRBD2	few	TRBJ2-3
CASRTAGSGDTQYF	TGTGCCAGCAGAACCGCGGGTAGCGGGGATACGCAGTATTTT	TRBV7-8	TRBD2	few	TRBJ2-3
CASSPDSRNNEQFF	TGTGCCAGCAGCCCAGACTCCCGGAACAATGAGCAGTTCTTC	TRBV7-9	.	many	TRBJ2-1
CASSLSAGWAYNEQFF	TGTGCTAGCAGCTTATCTGCAGGGTGGGCCTACAATGAGCAGTTCTTC	TRBV7-7	.	.	TRBJ2-1
CASSKITNYGYTF	TGTGCCAGCAGTAAGATAACTAACTATGGCTACACCTTC	TRBV2	.	once	TRBJ1-2
CASSADRANQPQHF	TGTGCCAGCAGCGCGGACAGGGCAAATCAGCCCCAGCATTTT	TRBV7-6	TRBD1	many	TRBJ1-5
CASSFLADFGTEAFF	TGTGCCAGCAGCTTTCTCGCAGACTTTGGCACTGAAGCTTTCTTT	TRBV7-3	.	once	TRBJ1-1
CASSFQGSSYNEQFF	TGTGCCAGCAGCTTCCAGGGAAGCTCCTACAATGAGCAGTTCTTC	TRBV7-9	.	.	TRBJ2-1
CASSRLQNSNTEAFF	TGTGCCAGCAGTCGACTACAGAACTCGAACACTGAAGCTTTCTTT	TRBV28	.	.	TRBJ1-1
CASSIEVQGNTEAFF	TGTGCCAGTAGTATAGAAGTCCAGGGGAACACTGAAGCTTTCTTT	TRBV19	.	.	TRBJ1-1
CSATGASNQPQHF	TGCAGCGCGACAGGGGCGAGCAATCAGCCCCAGCATTTT	TRBV29-1	TRBD1	.	TRBJ1-5
CASSPDSRRDIQYF	TGTGCCAGCAGTCCGGACTCCCGGCGGGACATTCAGTACTTC	TRBV6-5	.	few	TRBJ2-4
CASSLVPANTGELFF	TGTGCCAGCAGCTTAGTTCCGGCGAACACCGGGGAGCTGTTTTTT	TRBV7-9	.	many	TRBJ2-2